The entry below describes one T cell receptor (beta chain). Its target antigen remains unknown. Base qualities are not provided; no much larger clone lies one nucleotide away. These data belong to a study of blood T cell repertoires in COVID-19 (TCRdb year 2020). Some background on the complete study: Collaborator samples came from the United States, Italy and Spain and covered acute and convalescent phases of COVID-19. The repertoires were released in a freely available public database intended as a resource for research on the immune response to SARS-CoV-2. Deeply sampled blood TCRbeta repertoires from subjects exposed to, actively infected with, or recovered from COVID-19 were included in the dataset. Where available, HLA class I and class II types were obtained from metadata supplied by the sample provider rather than from assay-based typing. Samples were obtained from the ongoing ImmuneRACE study (first 160 participants) and from over 1,000 subjects provided by 6 global collaborators. The material from the prospective study consisted of cDNA or gDNA derived from T cells, B-cell-depleted T cells, or PBMCs. Nearly every sample came with metadata listing a de-identified subject ID, COVID-19 status, age in years and sex.

Study-wide findings and limitations: The quantity of clinical and demographic metadata differed by source and by participant and was supplied without curation.

The CDR3 has 15 amino acids, counting the end cysteine and phenylalanine. Left in the record is the CDR3 DNA by itself, 45 bases read in frame from the first base. Via the germline V gene, CDR1 is LGHNA and CDR2 YSLEER. Unmatched junction bases come to 6, with V trimmed by 0 bases and J by 7 bases. In the prospective study, participants were about 18 to 95 years old, resided in about 25 geographic areas of the United States, and were enrolled through a virtual design. To assign participants to cohorts, the prospective study relied on clinical history that participants themselves reported in a screening survey and a study questionnaire. In the prospective study, mobile phlebotomists collected whole blood, serum and a nasopharyngeal or oropharyngeal swab from each participant. Over an approximately 2-month period, participants in the prospective study had the option of providing additional blood draws and questionnaires. Prospective study blood samples were shipped either frozen or at room temperature before DNA extraction.

TCRbeta CDR3 regions were amplified from genomic DNA using the immunoSEQ Assay, a bias-controlled multiplex PCR. The paper's processing steps were these. Nucleated cell counts per sample were estimated from amplification of reference gene primers within the assay. To quantify the absolute abundance of each unique TCRbeta CDR3 rearrangement, sequence reads were collapsed and filtered. Productive Simpson clonality was computed per sample as the square root of Simpson's diversity index over productive rearrangements. Drawn from immuneACCESS, this table holds only the in-frame rearrangements with V and J called that TCRdb kept. Clones are partly lost; checked studies trace under half to an unresolved V gene and leave the rest unexplained. V and J calls and clone size are those listed in that table; D and trimming were worked out from the DNA. Within this sample are 150,000 to 200,000 clones, with less than 85% of them counted one time only. The top ten clones comprise roughly 5.2% of the sample.

The TCR was taken from a woman in her fifties or sixties with acute COVID-19. The chain is made from TRBV4-3 and TRBJ2-1, with 7 bases matching TRBD2. The sequenced material came from PBMCs or T cells enriched from blood (not recorded which). The nucleotide sequence reads TGCGCCAGCAGCCAAGAAGGGCGGGGGATGAATGAGCAGTTCTTC. The encoded protein is CASSQEGRGMNEQFF.